Listed below are T cell receptor beta chains from one sample, sequenced in a study of T cell responses to AZD1222 COVID-19 vaccine. Repertoires were generated with immunoSEQ multiplex PCR, while TCRdb's copy carries only in-frame clones and drops some. The sample lists about 84,000 clones, about 90% occurring once. The sample consisted of peripheral blood, taken on day 0 of AZD1222 vaccination. Receptors originate from an adult in good health. The CDR3 runs from the conserved cysteine through the conserved F or W. A D gene is named only where the DNA matches it firmly. Size is stated for part of the rows, as once, few or many counts, or as a class when the clone is expanded.

clone_size,v_call,d_call,j_call,cdr3_aa,cdr3_nt
NA,TRBV4-3,TRBD1,TRBJ1-6,CASSLRTGQTYNSPLHF,TGCGCCAGCAGCCTCCGGACAGGGCAAACCTATAATTCACCCCTCCACTTT
NA,TRBV7-9,NA,TRBJ2-2,CASSLGGLTGELFF,TGTGCCAGCAGCTTAGGGGGCCTAACCGGGGAGCTGTTTTTT
NA,TRBV3-1/TRBV3-2,NA,TRBJ2-7,CASSQGVLRITYEQYF,TGTGCCAGCAGCCAAGGGGTTCTTCGAATAACCTACGAGCAGTACTTC
NA,TRBV2,NA,TRBJ1-1,CASRGPGVNTEAFF,TGTGCCAGCAGGGGCCCGGGGGTGAACACTGAAGCTTTCTTT
NA,TRBV18,NA,TRBJ1-1,CASSPFREVGTEAFF,TGTGCCAGCTCACCATTCCGGGAGGTTGGCACTGAAGCTTTCTTT
NA,TRBV12-5,NA,TRBJ2-1,CASGPQSDRARNEQFF,TGTGCTAGTGGTCCCCAAAGTGATAGGGCCAGGAATGAGCAGTTCTTC
NA,TRBV23-1,NA,TRBJ1-2,CASSHNGYTF,TGCGCCAGCAGTCACAATGGCTACACCTTC
NA,TRBV12-3/TRBV12-4,NA,TRBJ1-1,CASSFRFKAFF,TGTGCCAGCAGTTTTCGGTTTAAAGCTTTCTTT
NA,TRBV10-3,NA,TRBJ1-5,CAISGDGGNQPQHF,TGTGCCATCAGTGGGGACGGAGGCAATCAGCCCCAGCATTTT
NA,TRBV11-2,NA,TRBJ1-2,CASSLAPGGGYGYTF,TGTGCCAGCAGCTTAGCTCCGGGGGGTGGCTATGGCTACACCTTC
NA,TRBV10-3,TRBD1,TRBJ2-5,CAIGSGTGGETQYF,TGTGCCATCGGCTCCGGGACAGGGGGCGAGACCCAGTACTTC
NA,TRBV7-3,NA,TRBJ1-1,CASSLYRSGTEAFF,TGTGCCAGCAGCTTATACAGGTCGGGCACTGAAGCTTTCTTT
NA,TRBV10-3,NA,TRBJ2-7,CAISAPGRGLDEQYF,TGTGCCATCAGTGCCCCCGGCAGGGGCCTGGACGAGCAGTACTTC
NA,TRBV18,TRBD1,TRBJ1-1,CASSPPNSGGTEAFF,TGTGCCAGCTCACCACCGAATTCAGGGGGCACTGAAGCTTTCTTT
NA,TRBV6-6,TRBD2,TRBJ2-3,CASSSGLAGGQDTQYF,TGTGCCAGCAGTTCGGGACTAGCGGGAGGGCAAGATACGCAGTATTTT
NA,TRBV29-1,NA,TRBJ2-5,CSVGGEVIETQYF,TGCAGCGTTGGGGGCGAGGTCATTGAGACCCAGTACTTC
NA,TRBV6-1,NA,TRBJ1-2,CASNPDGNYGYTF,TGTGCCAGCAACCCGGACGGGAACTATGGCTACACCTTC
NA,TRBV29-1,NA,TRBJ1-6,CSVGDSQGFTLHF,TGCAGCGTTGGGGATTCACAAGGGTTTACCCTCCACTTT
NA,TRBV19,NA,TRBJ2-1,CASSNLRRGRVYNEQFF,TGTGCCAGTAGCAATCTCCGGCGGGGAAGGGTTTACAATGAGCAGTTCTTC
NA,TRBV6-5,NA,TRBJ2-3,CASSSGPDTQYF,TGTGCCAGCAGTTCGGGACCAGATACGCAGTATTTT
NA,TRBV18,NA,TRBJ1-3,CASSASAGARNTIYF,TGTGCCAGCTCAGCTTCCGCCGGGGCCAGAAACACCATATATTTT
once,TRBV18,TRBD1,TRBJ1-1,CASSPGQGPEAFF,TGTGCCAGCTCACCAGGACAGGGTCCTGAAGCTTTCTTT
NA,TRBV18,NA,TRBJ1-2,CASSPDTGRIGYTF,TGTGCCAGCTCACCAGACACAGGGCGGATTGGCTACACCTTC
once,TRBV4-1,NA,TRBJ2-6,CASSPLEGSHSGANVLTF,TGCGCCAGCAGCCCCCTGGAGGGCAGCCACTCTGGGGCCAACGTCCTGACTTTC
medium-sized,TRBV11-3,NA,TRBJ1-3,CASSLEEEGNTIYF,TGTGCCAGCAGCTTAGAAGAGGAAGGAAACACCATATATTTT
NA,TRBV9,TRBD2,TRBJ2-3,CASSVALAGTDTQYF,TGTGCCAGCAGCGTAGCGCTAGCGGGAACCGATACGCAGTATTTT
NA,TRBV18,TRBD2,TRBJ2-2,CASSPPSGVTGELFF,TGTGCCAGCTCACCCCCAAGCGGGGTAACCGGGGAGCTGTTTTTT
NA,TRBV24-1,TRBD2,TRBJ2-1,CATSDHPGLAGRVNEQFF,TGTGCCACCAGTGACCACCCGGGACTAGCGGGAAGAGTCAATGAGCAGTTCTTC
NA,TRBV7-9,NA,TRBJ1-2,CASSPSTVGYGYTF,TGTGCCAGCAGCCCCTCGACAGTCGGCTATGGCTACACCTTC
NA,TRBV18,TRBD1,TRBJ2-7,CASSLGQGPYEQYF,TGTGCCAGCTCACTGGGACAGGGTCCCTACGAGCAGTACTTC
few,TRBV19,TRBD1,TRBJ1-2,CASTRTGWVNYGYTF,TGTGCCAGTACCCGGACAGGGTGGGTTAACTATGGCTACACCTTC
NA,TRBV2,TRBD1,TRBJ1-4,CASRTTGVANEKLFF,TGTGCCAGCAGGACGACAGGGGTGGCTAATGAAAAACTGTTTTTT
once,TRBV12-5,NA,TRBJ2-5,CASGLIGETQYF,TGTGCTAGTGGTTTGATTGGGGAGACCCAGTACTTC
NA,TRBV7-9,NA,TRBJ1-4,CASSPPGLNEKLFF,TGTGCCAGCAGCCCACCGGGCCTTAATGAAAAACTGTTTTTT
few,TRBV7-9,TRBD1,TRBJ1-4,CASSSDRGANEKLFF,TGTGCCAGCAGCTCTGACAGGGGGGCTAATGAAAAACTGTTTTTT
NA,TRBV28,TRBD2,TRBJ2-7,CASKSAGGPYEQYF,TGTGCCAGCAAATCGGCGGGAGGGCCCTACGAGCAGTACTTC
NA,TRBV28,TRBD1,TRBJ1-4,CASSLDRGREKLFF,TGTGCCAGCAGTCTGGACAGGGGGCGCGAAAAACTGTTTTTT
NA,TRBV5-1,TRBD2,TRBJ2-3,CASSLAQTSGITDTQYF,TGCGCCAGCAGCTTGGCTCAGACTAGCGGGATAACAGATACGCAGTATTTT